This T cell receptor (beta chain) is from a study of cytomegalovirus exposure and HLA in healthy donors. Study results and caveats: The availability of immune exposure information extended only to CMV serostatus. Prior analysis indicated that the majority of TCR beta V segments exhibited productivity approximately 87% or approximately 30% of the time.

This PCR relied on a set of 60 Vbeta primers and 13 Jbeta primers. Measured with immunoSEQ multiplex PCR; TCRdb has only the in-frame clones, and not every one. The table records 140,000 to 150,000 clones, roughly 62% of them present only once. The sample holds a few counts of this clone. Its antigen is currently unknown. All donors participated as healthy donors of bone marrow. The sequence was obtained from a man aged 55 to 70 in good health and CMV-seronegative. The sample comprised PBMCs.

The chain's CDR3 is CASSLARGLAGVYEQYF. The CDR3 DNA follows: TGTGCCAGCAGCTTGGCCAGGGGGCTAGCGGGAGTCTACGAGCAGTACTTC. The V and J genes are TRBV5-4 and TRBJ2-7; the match to TRBD2 covers 10 bases. After removal of 0 bases from V and 3 bases from J, the junction contained 9 bases not matched to a gene. CDR3 length equals 17 residues. Germline V gene data show CDR1 as SGHNT and CDR2 as YYREEE (reference sequence).